The 21 T cell receptor beta chains reported below all come from one sample, sequenced in a study of beta chain features in type 1 diabetes. Overall study results and limits: People with Type 1 diabetes carried modestly yet significantly shorter TCRB CDR3s in all four CD4+ subsets.

Antigen specificity for these receptors is unknown. Sequencing targeted expressed TCRB transcripts, as all isolated RNA had been reverse transcribed. This table comes from immunoSEQ multiplex PCR, and its TCRdb copy is limited to in-frame clones, with some not included. The sample gives over 200,000 clones, approximately 10% of which show up once; approximately 0.017% is in the top ten. Input material: naive CD4+ T cells from blood. The receptors shown here come from a man aged 25 to 45 with type 1 diabetes.

This clone was observed a few times. The chain has TRBV5-1 and TRBJ1-3, with D uncertain. This CDR3 comprises 16 residues. V lost 4 bases and J lost 1, with 15 bases in between. Germline V lookup: CDR1 SGHRS, CDR2 YFSETQ. This CDR3 is CASSLGSRGSGNTIYF. The CDR3 coding sequence is TGCGCCAGCAGCCTGGGCTCTCGGGGATCTGGAAACACCATATATTTT.

This chain joins TRBV6-1 and TRBJ1-5; the D is unclear. Per the germline V gene, CDR1 is MNHNS and CDR2 is SASEGT. V shed 4 bases and J shed 2 bases, with 3 bases lying between them. The CDR3 is 12 amino acids. CDR3 DNA sequence: TGTGCCAGCAGTGTCGGCAATCAGCCCCAGCATTTT. Translating it yields CASSVGNQPQHF.

This clone was picked up a small number of times. The gene calls are TRBV7-9 and TRBJ2-4; 8 bases are a match to TRBD2. V was clipped by 1 base and J by 1 base; unmatched bases: 9. The CDR3 consists of 18 residues. CDR1 is SEHNR and CDR2 is FQNEAQ in the germline V gene (reference sequence). The CDR3 nucleotides are TGTGCCAGCAGCTTAGGACTTCCCGGGAGGGGCGCCAAAAACATTCAGTACTTC. The encoded protein is CASSLGLPGRGAKNIQYF.

This clone was seen more than once but under ten times. This sequence joins TRBV5-1 and TRBJ2-5; D gene ambiguous. V was clipped by 5 bases and J by 5 bases, with 13 bases between them. Germline-derived CDR1 and CDR2 are SGHRS and YFSETQ. CDR3 length: 13 amino acids. The CDR3 region has the DNA TGCGCCAGCAGTTTAGACGATAGCGAGACCCAGTACTTC. Amino acid sequence: CASSLDDSETQYF.

The chain has TRBV7-9 and TRBJ2-3; D remains ambiguous. The germline CDR1 and CDR2 sequences are SEHNR and FQNEAQ (reference sequence). The CDR3 is 14 amino acids. With 5 bases removed from V and 6 bases from J, the gap between germline ends came to 15 bases. The CDR3 DNA reads as TGTGCCAGCAGCCCTGCGGCCCTATGGGATACGCAGTATTTT. Translating gives CASSPAALWDTQYF.

This clone was counted a few times. The V call is TRBV5-1, the J call TRBJ2-3; 10 bases are shared with TRBD2. The CDR3 covers 16 residues. Germline assignment: CDR1 SGHRS and CDR2 YFSETQ. V shed 4 bases and J 7 bases; nucleotides not matched to a gene: 12. The CDR3 DNA follows: TGCGCCAGCAGCACGACTAGCGGGCGGACACTTTATACGCAGTATTTT. It is translated as CASSTTSGRTLYTQYF.

The chain carries TRBV9 and TRBJ1-2; D might be TRBD1 (6 bases). V was trimmed by 3 bases and J by 8 bases, leaving 17 bases between them. In germline, CDR1 is SGDLS, CDR2 YYNGEE. This CDR3 comprises 14 residues. Written as DNA, the CDR3 is TGTGCCAGCAGCGATCGCAGGGGAGATGACGGCTACACCTTC. Residues: CASSDRRGDDGYTF.

This clone was counted only a few times. CDR3 sequence (DNA): TGTGCCAGCAGATCTGGGGGTACAGGGGACGAGTCGGGCTACACCTTC. Its protein is CASRSGGTGDESGYTF. This chain connects TRBV28 to TRBJ1-2; 7 bases line up with TRBD1. The CDR3 spans 16 residues. The germline gives CDR1 MDHEN, CDR2 SYDVKM. V was clipped by 6 bases and J by 8 bases; unmatched bases: 18.

Only a few counts were recorded for this clone. The chain uses TRBV28 and TRBJ1-6; 8 nucleotides align to TRBD1. Germline CDR1 MDHEN, CDR2 SYDVKM. This CDR3 is 15 amino acids long. The trim removed 6 bases at V and 5 bases at J, leaving 6 bases unmatched. CDR3 protein: CASRPWTGNNSPLHF. In DNA form, the CDR3 reads TGTGCCAGCAGACCCTGGACAGGGAATAATTCACCCCTCCACTTT.

V is TRBV15 and J is TRBJ2-1, with TRBD2 as a possible D gene (5 bases). Germline loops: CDR1 LNHNV, CDR2 YYDKDF (reference sequence). The CDR3 is 15 amino acids. Trimming cost V 6 bases and J 4 bases, with 16 bases left between them. CDR3 region: CATSGAEGPYNEQFF. The CDR3 bases are TGTGCCACCAGTGGAGCGGAAGGGCCTTACAATGAGCAGTTCTTC.

This clone was counted between two and nine times. In the same sample, other DNA sequences code for this CDR3. V usage is TRBV7-6 and J usage is TRBJ2-2; 9 nucleotides match TRBD1. The CDR3 covers 15 residues. V shed 4 bases, J shed 5 bases, and the junction held 5 bases outside the gene matches. The germline V gene has CDR1 SGHVS and CDR2 FNYEAQ. Written as DNA, the CDR3 is TGTGCCAGCAGCTCGGGACAGGGAGGTACCGGGGAGCTGTTTTTT. Translation: CASSSGQGGTGELFF.

This clone was found a few times. The chain recombines TRBV5-1 with TRBJ1-2; 8 nucleotides match TRBD1. The CDR3 has 13 residues. Trimming removed 4 bases from V and 7 bases from J; junction bases left unmatched: 6. Germline V lookup: CDR1 SGHRS, CDR2 YFSETQ. The CDR3 DNA reads TGCGCCAGCAGCGACGACGGACAGGGTGGCTACACCTTC. It is translated as CASSDDGQGGYTF.

This clone was found a few times. The genes are TRBV29-1 and TRBJ2-5, with TRBD2 matching over 7 bases. The length of the CDR3 is 12 residues. The trim removed 5 bases at V and 7 bases at J, leaving 7 bases unmatched. Germline values: CDR1 SQVTM, CDR2 ANQGSEA. The CDR3 DNA reads TGCAGCGTTTCCAGCGGGGCTGGGACCCAGTACTTC. The encoded protein is CSVSSGAGTQYF.

This clone was counted only a few times. This CDR3 reads CASSRTFGGDRPYEQYF. The CDR3 DNA reads as TGCGCCAGCAGCCGAACTTTCGGAGGGGACAGGCCCTACGAGCAGTACTTC. This sequence joins TRBV4-1 and TRBJ2-7; 8 bases align to TRBD1. This CDR3 contains 17 residues. Germline V lookup: CDR1 MGHRA, CDR2 YSYEKL. The J segment lost 2 bases and the V segment lost 4 bases, leaving 13 bases of the junction unmatched.

The CDR3 DNA reads TGTGCCAGCAGTTTGGGCCAAGCAGATAATTCACCCCTCCACTTT. It specifies CASSLGQADNSPLHF. The V and J genes are TRBV28 and TRBJ1-6, with unresolved D. V lost 3 bases and J 5 bases, leaving 11 bases between the germline ends. The CDR3 length is 15 residues. Per germline, CDR1 MDHEN and CDR2 SYDVKM.

The V gene is TRBV5-1, the J gene TRBJ2-1, with TRBD1 matching 11 bases. The germline gives CDR1 SGHRS, CDR2 YFSETQ. Trimming at V came to 5 bases and at J to 6 bases, leaving 10 bases not matched to a gene. The CDR3 length is 16 residues. CDR3 bases: TGCGCCAGCAGAGGGGGGGACAGGGGGAACGGCAATGAGCAGTTCTTC. Translation: CASRGGDRGNGNEQFF.

The chain has TRBV7-9 and TRBJ1-1; D is perhaps TRBD1 (6 bases). The CDR3 extends over 15 amino acids. Germline-derived CDR1 and CDR2 are SEHNR and FQNEAQ (reference sequence). V lost 5 bases to trimming and J lost 1 base, with 14 bases between them. CDR3 DNA sequence: TGTGCCAGCAGCAAGCTCCGGACAGAGAACACTGAAGCTTTCTTT. Translating gives CASSKLRTENTEAFF.

This clone was seen more than once but under ten times. The CDR3 DNA reads TGTGCCAGCAGCCAGGAAGACCGATTGCGGTTCTCTGGAAACACCATATATTTT. Its protein product is CASSQEDRLRFSGNTIYF. The J gene is TRBJ1-3, the V gene TRBV14; D gene uncertain. The CDR3 length is 18 residues. Trimming removed 3 bases from V and 0 bases from J, with 18 bases in between. Looked up from germline, CDR1 is SGHDN and CDR2 is FVKESK.

This clone was counted between two and nine times. The chain couples TRBV6-5 to TRBJ2-1, with 14 bases matching TRBD2. Germline CDR1 and CDR2: MNHEY and SVGAGI. With V trimmed by 6 bases and J by 8 bases, 3 bases remained unmatched. The CDR3 consists of 14 residues. The DNA of the CDR3 is TGTGCCAGCAGCGGACTAGCGGGGGGCCATGAGCAGTTCTTC. Its protein is CASSGLAGGHEQFF.

This sequence joins TRBV6-5 and TRBJ1-1; D is perhaps TRBD1 (5 bases). CDR3 size: 13 residues. The V end was cut by 8 bases, the J end by 1 base, with 11 bases between. In germline, CDR1 is MNHEY, CDR2 SVGAGI. The CDR3 DNA reads as TGTGCCAGCGGCATTGACAGGAACACTGAAGCTTTCTTT. It translates to CASGIDRNTEAFF.

The chain has TRBV18 and TRBJ2-2; D remains unclear. V was clipped by 2 bases and J by 5 bases, with 12 bases between them. The CDR3 runs 15 residues. In germline, CDR1 is KGHSH, CDR2 LQKENI. The CDR3 coding sequence is TGTGCCAGCTCACCATACACATCTCTTACCGGGGAGCTGTTTTTT. This gives the protein CASSPYTSLTGELFF. The full variable domain, completed using reference TRBV18 and TRBJ2-2, is NAGVMQNPRHLVRRRGQEARLRCSPMKGHSHVYWYRQLPEEGLKFMVYLQKENIIDESGMPKERFSAEFPKEGPSILRIQQVVRGDSAAYFCASSPYTSLTGELFFGEGSRLTVL.